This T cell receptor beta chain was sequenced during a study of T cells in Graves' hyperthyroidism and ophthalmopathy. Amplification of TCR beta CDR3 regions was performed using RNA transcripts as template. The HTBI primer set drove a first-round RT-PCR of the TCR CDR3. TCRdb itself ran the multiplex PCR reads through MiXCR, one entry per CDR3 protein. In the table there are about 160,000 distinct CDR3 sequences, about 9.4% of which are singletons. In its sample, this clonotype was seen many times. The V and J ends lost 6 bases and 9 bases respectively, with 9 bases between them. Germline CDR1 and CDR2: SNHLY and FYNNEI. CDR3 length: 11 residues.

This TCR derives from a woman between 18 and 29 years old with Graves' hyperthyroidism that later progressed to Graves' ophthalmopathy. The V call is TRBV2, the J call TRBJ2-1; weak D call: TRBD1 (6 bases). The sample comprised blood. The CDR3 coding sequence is TGTGCCAGCAGGCAAGGGGGTGAGCAGTTCTTC. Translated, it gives CASRQGGEQFF.